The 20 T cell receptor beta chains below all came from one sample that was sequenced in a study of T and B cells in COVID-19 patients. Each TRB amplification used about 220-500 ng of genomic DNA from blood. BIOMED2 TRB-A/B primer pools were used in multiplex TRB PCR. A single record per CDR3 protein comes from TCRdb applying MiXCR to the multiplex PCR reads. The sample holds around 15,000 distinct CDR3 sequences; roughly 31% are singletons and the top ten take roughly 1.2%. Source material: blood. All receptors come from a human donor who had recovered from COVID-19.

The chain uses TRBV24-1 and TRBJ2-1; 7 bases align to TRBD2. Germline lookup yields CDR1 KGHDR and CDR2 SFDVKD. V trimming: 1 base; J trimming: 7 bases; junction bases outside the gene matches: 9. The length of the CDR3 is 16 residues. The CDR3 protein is CATSDFKASGANEQFF. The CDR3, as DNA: TGTGCCACCAGTGATTTTAAGGCTAGCGGAGCTAATGAGCAGTTCTTC.

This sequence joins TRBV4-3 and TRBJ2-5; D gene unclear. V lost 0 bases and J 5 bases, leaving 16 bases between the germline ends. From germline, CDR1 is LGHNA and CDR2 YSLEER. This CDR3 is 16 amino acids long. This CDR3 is CASSQELGGVVETQYF. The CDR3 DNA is TGCGCCAGCAGCCAAGAGTTGGGCGGCGTGGTTGAGACCCAGTACTTC.

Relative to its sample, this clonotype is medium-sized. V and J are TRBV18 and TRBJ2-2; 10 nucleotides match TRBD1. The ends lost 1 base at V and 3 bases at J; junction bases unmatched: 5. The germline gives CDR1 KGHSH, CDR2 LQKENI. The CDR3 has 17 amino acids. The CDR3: CASSPRQGALDTGELFF. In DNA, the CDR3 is TGTGCCAGCTCACCACGACAGGGGGCGCTGGACACCGGGGAGCTGTTTTTT.

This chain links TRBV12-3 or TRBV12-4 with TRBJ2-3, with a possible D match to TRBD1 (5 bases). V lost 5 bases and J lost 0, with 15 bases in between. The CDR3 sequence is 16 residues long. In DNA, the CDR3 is TGTGCCAGCAGTACAATGGCAGGGTCCAGCACAGATACGCAGTATTTT. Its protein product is CASSTMAGSSTDTQYF.

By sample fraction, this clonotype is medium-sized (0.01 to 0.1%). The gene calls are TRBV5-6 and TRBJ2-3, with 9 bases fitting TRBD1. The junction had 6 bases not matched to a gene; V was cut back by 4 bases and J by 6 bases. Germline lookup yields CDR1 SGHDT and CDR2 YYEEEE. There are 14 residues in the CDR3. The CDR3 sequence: CASSHGQGLDTQYF. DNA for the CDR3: TGTGCCAGCAGCCACGGACAGGGGCTGGATACGCAGTATTTT.

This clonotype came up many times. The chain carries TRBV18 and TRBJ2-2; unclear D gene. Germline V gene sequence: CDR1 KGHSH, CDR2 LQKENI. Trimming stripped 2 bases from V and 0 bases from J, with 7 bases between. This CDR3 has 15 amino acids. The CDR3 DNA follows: TGTGCCAGCTCACCAGAAAGGGCGAACACCGGGGAGCTGTTTTTT. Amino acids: CASSPERANTGELFF.

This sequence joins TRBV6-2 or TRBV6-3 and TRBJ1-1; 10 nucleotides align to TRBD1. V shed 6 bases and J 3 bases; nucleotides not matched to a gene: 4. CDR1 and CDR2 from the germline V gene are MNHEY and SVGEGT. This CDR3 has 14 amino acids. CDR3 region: CASRPGQGHTEAFF. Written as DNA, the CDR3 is TGTGCCAGCAGGCCGGGACAGGGGCACACTGAAGCTTTCTTT.

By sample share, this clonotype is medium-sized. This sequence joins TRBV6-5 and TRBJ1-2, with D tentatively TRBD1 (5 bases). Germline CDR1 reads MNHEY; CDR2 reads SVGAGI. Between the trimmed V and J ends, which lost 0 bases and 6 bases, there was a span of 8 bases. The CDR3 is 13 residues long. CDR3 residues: CASSYSGGDGYTF. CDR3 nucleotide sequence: TGTGCCAGCAGTTACTCTGGAGGGGATGGCTACACCTTC.

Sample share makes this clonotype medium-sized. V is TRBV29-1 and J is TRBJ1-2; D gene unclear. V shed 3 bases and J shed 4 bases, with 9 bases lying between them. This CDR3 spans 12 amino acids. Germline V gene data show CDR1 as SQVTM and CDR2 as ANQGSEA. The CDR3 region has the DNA TGCAGCGTTGAGGTGCGGGGCTATGGCTACACCTTC. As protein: CSVEVRGYGYTF. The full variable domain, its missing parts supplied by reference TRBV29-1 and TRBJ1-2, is SAVISQKPSRDICQRGTSLTIQCQVDSQVTMMFWYRQQPGQSLTLIATANQGSEATYESGFVIDKFPISRPNLTFSTLTVSNMSPEDSSIYLCSVEVRGYGYTFGSGTRLTVV.

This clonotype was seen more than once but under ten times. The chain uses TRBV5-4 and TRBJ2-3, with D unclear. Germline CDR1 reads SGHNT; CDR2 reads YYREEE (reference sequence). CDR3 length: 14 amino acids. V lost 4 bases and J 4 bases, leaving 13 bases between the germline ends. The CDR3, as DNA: TGTGCCAGCAGCCCCGAATCGCAGGCAGATACGCAGTATTTT. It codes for CASSPESQADTQYF.

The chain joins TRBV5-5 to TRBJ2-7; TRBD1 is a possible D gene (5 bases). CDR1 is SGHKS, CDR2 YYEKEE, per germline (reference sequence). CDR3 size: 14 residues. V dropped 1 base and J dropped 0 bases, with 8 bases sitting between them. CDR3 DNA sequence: TGTGCCAGCAGCTTGAGGGGTATCTCCTACGAGCAGTACTTC. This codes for CASSLRGISYEQYF.

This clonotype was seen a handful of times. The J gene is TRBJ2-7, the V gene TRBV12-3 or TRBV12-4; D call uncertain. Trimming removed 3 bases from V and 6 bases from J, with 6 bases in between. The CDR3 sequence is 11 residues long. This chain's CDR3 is CASSFRSEQYF. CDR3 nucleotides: TGTGCCAGCAGTTTTAGGTCCGAGCAGTACTTC.

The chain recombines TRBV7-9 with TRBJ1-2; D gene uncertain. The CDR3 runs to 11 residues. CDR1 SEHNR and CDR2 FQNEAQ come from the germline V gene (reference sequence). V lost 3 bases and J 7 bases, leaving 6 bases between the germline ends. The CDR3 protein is CASSLQSGYTF. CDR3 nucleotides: TGTGCCAGCAGCTTGCAGTCTGGCTACACCTTC.

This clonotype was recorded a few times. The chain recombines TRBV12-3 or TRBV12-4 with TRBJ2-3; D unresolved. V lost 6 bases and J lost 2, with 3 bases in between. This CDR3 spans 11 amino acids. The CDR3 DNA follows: TGTGCCAGCAGGTACACAGATACGCAGTATTTT. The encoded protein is CASRYTDTQYF.

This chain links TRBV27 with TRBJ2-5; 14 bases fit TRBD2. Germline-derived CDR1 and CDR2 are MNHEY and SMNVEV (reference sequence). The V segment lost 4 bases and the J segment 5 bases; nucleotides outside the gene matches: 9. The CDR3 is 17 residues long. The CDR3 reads CASSSRLAGGPGETQYF. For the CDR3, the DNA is TGTGCCAGCAGTTCAAGACTAGCGGGAGGGCCCGGGGAGACCCAGTACTTC.

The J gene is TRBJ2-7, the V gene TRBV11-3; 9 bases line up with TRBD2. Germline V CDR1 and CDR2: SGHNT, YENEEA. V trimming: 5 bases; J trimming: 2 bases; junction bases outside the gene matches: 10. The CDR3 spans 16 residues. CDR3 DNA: TGTGCCAGCAGCCAGGCCCTAGCGGGGTTTCCCTACGAGCAGTACTTC. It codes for CASSQALAGFPYEQYF. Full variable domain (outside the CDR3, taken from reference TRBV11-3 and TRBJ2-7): EAGVVQSPRYKIIEKKQPVAFWCNPISGHNTLYWYLQNLGQGPELLIRYENEEAVDDSQLPKDRFSAERLKGVDSTLKIQPAELGDSAVYLCASSQALAGFPYEQYFGPGTRLTVT.

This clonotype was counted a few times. This CDR3 is CASSRDPNQPQHF. CDR3 sequence (DNA): TGTGCCAGCAGCAGGGACCCCAATCAGCCCCAGCATTTT. J is TRBJ1-5 and V is TRBV6-1, with a possible D match to TRBD1 (5 bases). The CDR3 sequence is 13 residues long. Trimming cost V 6 bases and J 3 bases, with 9 bases left between them. CDR1 MNHNS and CDR2 SASEGT come from the germline V gene.

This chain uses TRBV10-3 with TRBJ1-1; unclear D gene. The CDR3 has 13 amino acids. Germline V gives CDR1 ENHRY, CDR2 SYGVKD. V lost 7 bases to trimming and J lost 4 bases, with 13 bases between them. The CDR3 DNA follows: TGTGCCATCACCTGGGATTCGGGCACTGAAGCTTTCTTT. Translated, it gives CAITWDSGTEAFF.

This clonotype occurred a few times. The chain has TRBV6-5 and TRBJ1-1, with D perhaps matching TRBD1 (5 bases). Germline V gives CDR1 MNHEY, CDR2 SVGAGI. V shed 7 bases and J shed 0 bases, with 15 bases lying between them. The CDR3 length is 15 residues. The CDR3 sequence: CASTPLGVLNTEAFF. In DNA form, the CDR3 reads TGTGCCAGCACCCCCCTGGGGGTCCTGAACACTGAAGCTTTCTTT.

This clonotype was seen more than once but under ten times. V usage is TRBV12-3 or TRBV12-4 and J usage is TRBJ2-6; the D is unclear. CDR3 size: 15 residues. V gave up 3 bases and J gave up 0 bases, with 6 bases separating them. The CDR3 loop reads CASSLGVSGANVLTF. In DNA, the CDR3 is TGTGCCAGCAGTTTGGGTGTCTCTGGGGCCAACGTCCTGACTTTC.